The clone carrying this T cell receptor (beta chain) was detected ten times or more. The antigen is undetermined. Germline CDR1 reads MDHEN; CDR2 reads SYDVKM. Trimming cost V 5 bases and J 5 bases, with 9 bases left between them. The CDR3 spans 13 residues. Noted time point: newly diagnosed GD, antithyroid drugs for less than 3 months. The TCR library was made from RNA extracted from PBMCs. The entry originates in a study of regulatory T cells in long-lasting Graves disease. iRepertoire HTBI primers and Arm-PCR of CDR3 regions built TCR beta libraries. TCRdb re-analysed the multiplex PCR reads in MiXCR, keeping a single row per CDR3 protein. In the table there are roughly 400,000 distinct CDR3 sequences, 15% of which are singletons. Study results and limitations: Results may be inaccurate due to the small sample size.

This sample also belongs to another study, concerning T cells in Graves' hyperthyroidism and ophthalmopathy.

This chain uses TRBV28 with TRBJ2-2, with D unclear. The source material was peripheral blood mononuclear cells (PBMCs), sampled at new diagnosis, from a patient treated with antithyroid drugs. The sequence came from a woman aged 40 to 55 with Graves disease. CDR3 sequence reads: CASSPLRTGELFF. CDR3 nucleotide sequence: TGTGCCAGCAGTCCACTAAGAACCGGGGAGCTGTTTTTT.